This T cell receptor (beta chain) derives from a study of shared clonotypes between healthy human individuals. Study-level points and caveats: Unshared clonotypes carried lower generation probabilities than those common to all four donors. Deeper or shallower sequencing was expected to change how clonotypes are shared among donors. With a handful of donors compared, around 5% of naive CD4 clonotypes were shared.

Sequenced by immunoSEQ multiplex PCR; TCRdb stores in-frame clones only, minus some. The sample has 2 million or so clones, about 95% seen once. Germline V CDR1 and CDR2: MNHEY, SVGAGI. V dropped 10 bases and J dropped 6 bases, with 19 bases sitting between them. The CDR3 has 13 amino acids. The naive CD8 fraction comprised CD45RO-negative cells positively selected for CCR7 and excluded terminally differentiated effector memory CD45RA+ cells. Study donors comprised healthy, HIV-negative adults devoid of recent acute infection or vaccination. With respect to this clone: What it binds is unknown.

This rearrangement joins TRBV6-5 to TRBJ2-7; D gene uncertain. Sequencing used naive CD8+ T cells sorted from blood. This sequence originates from a man aged 18 to 30 in good health. CDR3 sequence reads: CATLVPSTGEQYF. CDR3 DNA sequence: TGTGCCACGTTAGTCCCATCAACGGGCGAGCAGTACTTC.